This T cell receptor (beta chain) was documented in a study of CD8 T cells in Susac syndrome (dated by TCRdb to about 2019). Some background on the complete study: Of the Susac syndrome patients who were sequenced, roughly 6 had clinically active disease and about eight were in clinical remission. At blood withdrawal, Susac syndrome patients were therapy-naive, treated with corticosteroids (with IVIg additionally given to some), or treated with IVIg alone. Repertoire sequencing was used to test whether CD8+ T cell activation and differentiation in Susac syndrome was antigen driven.

RNA was extracted with the RNeasy kit and roughly 0.5 to 1 ug was reverse transcribed using random hexamers. The immunoSEQ multiplex PCR assay, which covers 54 Vbeta and 13 Jbeta segments, was used to amplify TCR beta CDR3 regions. To correct PCR amplification bias, a synthetic template baseline was used for both primer optimization and computational correction. On the authors' methods: Only productive sequences were kept, with reads annotated to V, D and J genes according to IMGT and analyzed in immunoSEQ Analyzer. To calculate clonality, Shannon entropy was normalized by log2 of the number of productive unique sequences and then subtracted from one. For each patient and control, public and private clones were evaluated within the 100 most prevalent clones. Clones were defined as Susac-specific when absent from the healthy and MS cohorts, from roughly 1,100 published viral clones and from other ImmuneACCESS disease sequences. Starting from the raw public reads, TCRdb applied fastp trimming at Q25, assembled clones with MiXCR and retained in-frame beta chains. Each record represents a unique CDR3 protein, reported with the most common genes and DNA among its rows. TCRdb's processing, not the authors', yielded these V and J calls. For this sample there are approximately 180,000 distinct CDR3 sequences; just under 95% appear just once. The ten largest clonotypes hold more than 0.08% of the sample.

Peripheral blood CD8+ and CD4+ T cells from healthy donors, Susac syndrome patients and multiple sclerosis patients were profiled by high-throughput TCR beta sequencing. The Susac syndrome patients fulfilled recently defined diagnostic criteria for definite or probable disease. Bulk CD8+ and CD4+ T cells were purified magnetically by negative isolation, whereas CD8+ TEMRA cells were enriched by FACS. Blood was drawn into EDTA tubes, processed within 24 hours, and PBMCs were isolated by density gradient centrifugation. PBMCs intended for TCR sequencing were cryopreserved in liquid nitrogen and were subsequently thawed in a 37 degrees C water bath. The sorted or isolated CD4+, CD8+ and CD8+ TEMRA cells reached a purity of at least 90%. For this clonotype: The target of this receptor is not known. There are no base qualities to consult, and no much larger clone falls within one base.

What the authors observed across the whole study: The number of individuals in the TCR sequencing and HLA analysis was recognized as being relatively small. In the CD4+ T cell repertoire of Susac syndrome patients, clonal expansion was not detected.

The germline V end is reduced by 6 bases and the J end by 3 bases; junction bases left unmatched: 2. From a lookup of the germline V gene (reference sequence), CDR1 and CDR2 are MNHNY and SVGAGI. From the cysteine up to the phenylalanine, the CDR3 has a length of 13 residues. Just CDR3 DNA is preserved here, 39 bases in frame from base 1. The material sequenced was CD4+ T cells from PBMCs. This TCR was recovered from a human donor with Susac syndrome. The chain is encoded by TRBV6-6 joined to TRBJ1-2; 9 central nucleotides agree with TRBD1. The CDR3 loop reads CASSGQGYYGYTF. The DNA reads as follows: TGTGCCAGCAGCGGACAGGGGTACTATGGCTACACCTTC.